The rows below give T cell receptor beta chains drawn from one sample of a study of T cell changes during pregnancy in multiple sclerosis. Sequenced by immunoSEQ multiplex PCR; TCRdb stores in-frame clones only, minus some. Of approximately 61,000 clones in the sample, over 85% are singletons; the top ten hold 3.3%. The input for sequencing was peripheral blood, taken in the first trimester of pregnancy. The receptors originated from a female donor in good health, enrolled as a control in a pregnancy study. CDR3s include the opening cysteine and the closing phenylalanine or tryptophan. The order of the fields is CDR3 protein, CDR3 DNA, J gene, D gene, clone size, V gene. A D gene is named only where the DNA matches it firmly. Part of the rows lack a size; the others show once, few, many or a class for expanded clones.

CDR3 protein: CASSHRNHDRGAGYTF; CDR3 DNA: TGTGCCAGCAGCCATAGAAACCACGACAGGGGTGCTGGCTACACCTTC; J gene: TRBJ1-2; D gene: TRBD1; clone size: -; V gene: TRBV9
CDR3 protein: CASSPGHIGNEKLFF; CDR3 DNA: TGCGCCAGCAGCCCGGGACACATAGGTAATGAAAAACTGTTTTTT; J gene: TRBJ1-4; D gene: -; clone size: -; V gene: TRBV5-1
CDR3 protein: CASSLTSGGANEQFF; CDR3 DNA: TGTGCCAGCAGCTTAACTAGCGGGGGGGCCAATGAGCAGTTCTTC; J gene: TRBJ2-1; D gene: TRBD2; clone size: -; V gene: TRBV7-6
CDR3 protein: CASSFGRGNNEQFF; CDR3 DNA: TGTGCCAGCAGCTTTGGACGGGGGAACAATGAGCAGTTCTTC; J gene: TRBJ2-1; D gene: -; clone size: -; V gene: TRBV7-9
CDR3 protein: CASSAGGQGKAFF; CDR3 DNA: TGTGCCAGCAGCGCTGGCGGACAGGGCAAAGCTTTCTTT; J gene: TRBJ1-1; D gene: TRBD1; clone size: -; V gene: TRBV11-3
CDR3 protein: CASETGNYGYTF; CDR3 DNA: TGTGCCAGCGAAACAGGGAACTATGGCTACACCTTC; J gene: TRBJ1-2; D gene: -; clone size: -; V gene: TRBV7-2
CDR3 protein: CASSLAGAGNEQFF; CDR3 DNA: TGTGCCAGCTCACTAGCGGGAGCTGGTAATGAGCAGTTCTTC; J gene: TRBJ2-1; D gene: TRBD2; clone size: -; V gene: TRBV18
CDR3 protein: CASSFLISTDTQYF; CDR3 DNA: TGTGCCAGCAGTTTCCTTATTTCCACAGATACGCAGTATTTT; J gene: TRBJ2-3; D gene: -; clone size: -; V gene: TRBV6-1
CDR3 protein: CASRLLTDFNEQFF; CDR3 DNA: TGTGCCAGCAGACTCCTGACAGATTTCAATGAGCAGTTCTTC; J gene: TRBJ2-1; D gene: -; clone size: -; V gene: TRBV2
CDR3 protein: CASSQLLSGEITDTQYF; CDR3 DNA: TGTGCCAGCAGCCAATTATTATCGGGAGAGATCACAGATACGCAGTATTTT; J gene: TRBJ2-3; D gene: -; clone size: -; V gene: TRBV14
CDR3 protein: CASSQQVYNEQFF; CDR3 DNA: TGCGCCAGCAGCCAACAGGTCTACAATGAGCAGTTCTTC; J gene: TRBJ2-1; D gene: -; clone size: -; V gene: TRBV4-3
CDR3 protein: CASKTSGGAPSSYNEQFF; CDR3 DNA: TGTGCCAGCAAAACTAGCGGGGGGGCTCCGAGCTCCTACAATGAGCAGTTCTTC; J gene: TRBJ2-1; D gene: TRBD2; clone size: once; V gene: TRBV11-2
CDR3 protein: CASSDMTGVGGYTF; CDR3 DNA: TGCGCCAGCAGCGATATGACAGGGGTCGGTGGCTACACCTTC; J gene: TRBJ1-2; D gene: TRBD1; clone size: once; V gene: TRBV5-1
CDR3 protein: CASSGGFYGYTF; CDR3 DNA: TGTGCCAGCAGTGGAGGATTCTATGGCTACACCTTC; J gene: TRBJ1-2; D gene: -; clone size: -; V gene: TRBV25-1
CDR3 protein: CASSFHSRLNEQFF; CDR3 DNA: TGTGCCAGCAGCTTCCACAGCCGCCTCAATGAGCAGTTCTTC; J gene: TRBJ2-1; D gene: -; clone size: -; V gene: TRBV7-3
CDR3 protein: CASKTGDDTEAFF; CDR3 DNA: TGCGCCAGCAAGACAGGGGATGACACTGAAGCTTTCTTT; J gene: TRBJ1-1; D gene: TRBD1; clone size: once; V gene: TRBV5-1
CDR3 protein: CASTMTGSLYEQYF; CDR3 DNA: TGTGCCAGCACCATGACAGGTAGCTTGTACGAGCAGTACTTC; J gene: TRBJ2-7; D gene: -; clone size: -; V gene: TRBV2
CDR3 protein: CASSPDRAQETQYF; CDR3 DNA: TGTGCCAGCAGCCCGGACAGGGCTCAAGAGACCCAGTACTTC; J gene: TRBJ2-5; D gene: TRBD1; clone size: -; V gene: TRBV7-2
CDR3 protein: CASSQEVYRDEAFF; CDR3 DNA: TGTGCCAGCAGCCAAGAGGTATACAGGGATGAAGCTTTCTTT; J gene: TRBJ1-1; D gene: -; clone size: -; V gene: TRBV4-2
CDR3 protein: CASSLRLREVPGEQYF; CDR3 DNA: TGTGCCAGCAGCTTAAGGTTACGGGAAGTCCCAGGCGAGCAGTACTTC; J gene: TRBJ2-7; D gene: -; clone size: -; V gene: TRBV7-2
CDR3 protein: CAISVGGPGNTIYF; CDR3 DNA: TGTGCCATCAGTGTCGGGGGTCCTGGAAACACCATATATTTT; J gene: TRBJ1-3; D gene: -; clone size: -; V gene: TRBV10-3
CDR3 protein: CASSLRQPITLATNEKLFF; CDR3 DNA: TGTGCCAGCAGCCTTCGACAGCCGATTACCCTTGCAACTAATGAAAAACTGTTTTTT; J gene: TRBJ1-4; D gene: -; clone size: -; V gene: TRBV27
CDR3 protein: CAWSGGGQPQHF; CDR3 DNA: TGTGCCTGGAGTGGGGGGGGACAGCCCCAGCATTTT; J gene: TRBJ1-5; D gene: -; clone size: once; V gene: TRBV30
CDR3 protein: CASSLGQGAYGYTF; CDR3 DNA: TGCGCCAGCAGCTTGGGACAGGGGGCCTATGGCTACACCTTC; J gene: TRBJ1-2; D gene: TRBD1; clone size: once; V gene: TRBV5-1
CDR3 protein: CASSTGTGDNEQYF; CDR3 DNA: TGTGCCAGCAGTACGGGGACAGGGGACAACGAGCAGTACTTC; J gene: TRBJ2-7; D gene: TRBD1; clone size: -; V gene: TRBV28
CDR3 protein: CASSPGTSGFKETQYF; CDR3 DNA: TGTGCCAGCAGCCCGGGGACTAGCGGTTTTAAGGAGACCCAGTACTTC; J gene: TRBJ2-5; D gene: TRBD2; clone size: -; V gene: TRBV7-9
CDR3 protein: CASSFYGGESGELFF; CDR3 DNA: TGTGCCAGCAGCTTTTACGGGGGTGAATCCGGGGAGCTGTTTTTT; J gene: TRBJ2-2; D gene: -; clone size: once; V gene: TRBV5-5
CDR3 protein: CASSLSGGFINEQFF; CDR3 DNA: TGTGCCAGCAGCTTAAGCGGGGGGTTCATCAATGAGCAGTTCTTC; J gene: TRBJ2-1; D gene: TRBD2; clone size: -; V gene: TRBV7-3
CDR3 protein: CSVGRGAYEQYF; CDR3 DNA: TGCAGCGTTGGCAGGGGTGCCTACGAGCAGTACTTC; J gene: TRBJ2-7; D gene: -; clone size: many; V gene: TRBV29-1
CDR3 protein: CASSQTGLETQYF; CDR3 DNA: TGTGCCAGCAGCCAGACAGGGCTGGAGACCCAGTACTTC; J gene: TRBJ2-5; D gene: TRBD1; clone size: -; V gene: TRBV11-3
CDR3 protein: CASSSWTGKGANTIYF; CDR3 DNA: TGTGCCAGCAGCTCCTGGACAGGCAAGGGGGCTAACACCATATATTTT; J gene: TRBJ1-3; D gene: TRBD1; clone size: -; V gene: TRBV5-6
CDR3 protein: CASSLSRGTATNEKLFF; CDR3 DNA: TGTGCCAGCAGCTTGAGTCGTGGGACAGCAACTAATGAAAAACTGTTTTTT; J gene: TRBJ1-4; D gene: TRBD1; clone size: -; V gene: TRBV5-6
CDR3 protein: CASSLDRGDEKLFF; CDR3 DNA: TGTGCCAGCAGCTTAGACAGGGGGGACGAAAAACTGTTTTTT; J gene: TRBJ1-4; D gene: TRBD1; clone size: -; V gene: TRBV5-6
CDR3 protein: CASSEPHAGAKNIQYF; CDR3 DNA: TGTGCCAGCAGTGAGCCTCATGCCGGGGCCAAAAACATTCAGTACTTC; J gene: TRBJ2-4; D gene: -; clone size: -; V gene: TRBV25-1
CDR3 protein: CASGLQGANLNQPQHF; CDR3 DNA: TGTGCTAGTGGTTTACAGGGGGCGAACCTAAATCAGCCCCAGCATTTT; J gene: TRBJ1-5; D gene: TRBD1; clone size: -; V gene: TRBV12-5
CDR3 protein: CASIPTIYEQYF; CDR3 DNA: TGTGCCAGCATCCCTACTATCTACGAGCAGTACTTC; J gene: TRBJ2-7; D gene: -; clone size: -; V gene: TRBV27
CDR3 protein: CASSLYRGDTGELFF; CDR3 DNA: TGTGCCAGCAGCTTGTACAGGGGGGACACCGGGGAGCTGTTTTTT; J gene: TRBJ2-2; D gene: TRBD1; clone size: -; V gene: TRBV7-2
CDR3 protein: CAISESRPGDEQYF; CDR3 DNA: TGTGCCATCAGTGAGTCGCGACCCGGGGACGAGCAGTACTTC; J gene: TRBJ2-7; D gene: -; clone size: -; V gene: TRBV10-3
CDR3 protein: CASRDPGQGGEQYF; CDR3 DNA: TGTGCCAGCAGAGATCCGGGACAGGGAGGCGAGCAGTACTTC; J gene: TRBJ2-7; D gene: TRBD1; clone size: -; V gene: TRBV2
CDR3 protein: CASSASGVRSGANVLTF; CDR3 DNA: TGTGCCAGCAGCGCTAGCGGGGTCCGCTCTGGGGCCAACGTCCTGACTTTC; J gene: TRBJ2-6; D gene: TRBD2; clone size: -; V gene: TRBV7-8
CDR3 protein: CASSQERDRGHGYTF; CDR3 DNA: TGTGCCAGCAGCCAAGAGAGGGACAGGGGGCACGGCTACACCTTC; J gene: TRBJ1-2; D gene: TRBD1; clone size: -; V gene: TRBV4-2
CDR3 protein: CASGEPTVNTEAFF; CDR3 DNA: TGTGCTAGTGGTGAGCCCACGGTGAACACTGAAGCTTTCTTT; J gene: TRBJ1-1; D gene: -; clone size: once; V gene: TRBV12-5
CDR3 protein: CASSSSTSGRALEQFF; CDR3 DNA: TGTGCCAGTAGTTCCTCGACTAGCGGGAGGGCCCTTGAGCAGTTCTTC; J gene: TRBJ2-1; D gene: TRBD2; clone size: -; V gene: TRBV19
CDR3 protein: CAWRGEGQPQHF; CDR3 DNA: TGTGCCTGGAGGGGGGAGGGTCAGCCCCAGCATTTT; J gene: TRBJ1-5; D gene: -; clone size: -; V gene: TRBV30
CDR3 protein: CASSPTSGGETQYF; CDR3 DNA: TGTGCCAGCAGCCCTACTAGCGGGGGAGAGACCCAGTACTTC; J gene: TRBJ2-5; D gene: TRBD2; clone size: -; V gene: TRBV5-4
CDR3 protein: CASSKVTGTDFYNEQFF; CDR3 DNA: TGCGCCAGCAGCAAGGTCACCGGGACTGACTTCTACAATGAGCAGTTCTTC; J gene: TRBJ2-1; D gene: -; clone size: -; V gene: TRBV5-1
CDR3 protein: CASTGIGYTF; CDR3 DNA: TGTGCCAGCACGGGTATTGGCTACACCTTC; J gene: TRBJ1-2; D gene: -; clone size: -; V gene: TRBV2